This T cell receptor (beta chain) was observed in a study of blood T cell repertoires in COVID-19. The CDR3 length is 14 residues. CDR1 MDHEN and CDR2 SYDVKM come from the germline V gene. The ends were cut back, 6 bases at V and 1 base at J, with 12 bases in the middle. TCRdb keeps only in-frame clones here, not all; method: immunoSEQ multiplex PCR. The repertoire has about 200,000 clones, around 82% of them found once; the top ten carry 4.5% to 7%. The sequenced sample was peripheral blood. The chain uses TRBV28 and TRBJ2-5; perhaps TRBD1 as D (6 bases). The receptor comes from a woman between 65 and 79 years old with acute or convalescent COVID-19. The DNA of the CDR3 is TGTGCCAGCAGCCCCCGGGACACCCAAGAGACCCAGTACTTC. This translates into CASSPRDTQETQYF. The variable domain in full, completed from reference TRBV28 and TRBJ2-5, reads DVKVTQSSRYLVKRTGEKVFLECVQDMDHENMFWYRQDPGLGLRLIYFSYDVKMKEKGDIPEGYSVSREKKERFSLILESASTNQTSMYLCASSPRDTQETQYFGPGTRLLVL.